This T cell receptor (beta chain) was sequenced in a study of shared clonotypes between healthy human individuals. Splitting of each subset's genomic DNA was done evenly across several immunoSEQ plates. The repertoire was sequenced with immunoSEQ multiplex PCR; TCRdb's copy has only in-frame clones and lacks some. The sample lists some 2.1 million clones; roughly 95% were seen once. General observations from the study: Researchers sampled only blood; tissue repertoires likely differ. Between four donors, naive CD4 clonotypes were shared at a level of around 5.1%.

As to this clone: What it binds is unknown.

The germline V gene has CDR1 MNHEY and CDR2 SVGAGI. Trimming took 6 bases from V and 6 from J, leaving 21 bases between them. This CDR3 has 15 residues. The V gene is TRBV6-5, the J gene TRBJ2-7; the D gene is possibly TRBD2 (6 bases). The sequencing sample was made of naive CD4+ T cells sorted from blood. The subset here: CD45RA+ positively selected. This clonotype was sampled from a man aged 18 to 35 in good health. The chain's CDR3 is CASSDGGTGRSEQYF. The CDR3 coding sequence is TGTGCCAGCAGCGACGGGGGTACCGGGCGTAGCGAGCAGTACTTC.